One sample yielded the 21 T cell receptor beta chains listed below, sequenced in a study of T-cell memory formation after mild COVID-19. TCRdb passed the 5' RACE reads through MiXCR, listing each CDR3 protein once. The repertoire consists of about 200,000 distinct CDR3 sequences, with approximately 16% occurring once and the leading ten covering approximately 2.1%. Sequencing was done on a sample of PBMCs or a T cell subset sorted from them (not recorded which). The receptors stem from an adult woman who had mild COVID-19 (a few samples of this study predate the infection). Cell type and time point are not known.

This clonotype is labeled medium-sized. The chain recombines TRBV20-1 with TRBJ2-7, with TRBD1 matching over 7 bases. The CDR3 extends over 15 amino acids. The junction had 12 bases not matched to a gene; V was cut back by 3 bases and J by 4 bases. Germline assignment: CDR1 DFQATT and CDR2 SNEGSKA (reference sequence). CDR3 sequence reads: CSARDHRGPGYEQYF. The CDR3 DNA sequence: TGCAGTGCTAGGGACCACAGGGGTCCGGGGTACGAGCAGTACTTC.

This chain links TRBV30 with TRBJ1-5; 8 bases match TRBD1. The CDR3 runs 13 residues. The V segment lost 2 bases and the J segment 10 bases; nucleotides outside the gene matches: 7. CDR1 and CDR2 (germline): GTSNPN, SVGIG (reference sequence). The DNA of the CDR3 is TGTGCCTGGAGTCGGACAGGGAACGATCCCCAGCATTTT. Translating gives CAWSRTGNDPQHF.

The CDR3 spells CASSLGQGAQGAAFF. The CDR3 nucleotides are TGTGCCAGCAGCTTAGGACAGGGGGCGCAAGGAGCCGCTTTCTTT. The chain employs TRBV7-9 and TRBJ1-1; 10 bases are a match to TRBD1. J lost 11 bases, V lost 1 base, and 10 bases had no gene match. CDR1 is SEHNR and CDR2 is FQNEAQ in the germline V gene (reference sequence). The length of the CDR3 is 15 residues.

The CDR3 is CASSQGQNTEAFF. CDR3 DNA: TGTGCCAGCAGCCAGGGACAGAACACTGAAGCTTTCTTT. V usage is TRBV7-2 and J usage is TRBJ1-1; perhaps TRBD1 as D (6 bases). The CDR3 totals 13 residues. In germline, CDR1 is SGHTA, CDR2 FQGNSA. V was clipped by 5 bases and J by 1 base, with 8 bases between them. The full variable domain, completed using reference TRBV7-2 and TRBJ1-1, is GAGVSQSPSNKVTEKGKDVELRCDPISGHTALYWYRQSLGQGLEFLIYFQGNSAPDKSGLPSDRFSAERTGGSVSTLTIQRTQQEDSAVYLCASSQGQNTEAFFGQGTRLTVV.

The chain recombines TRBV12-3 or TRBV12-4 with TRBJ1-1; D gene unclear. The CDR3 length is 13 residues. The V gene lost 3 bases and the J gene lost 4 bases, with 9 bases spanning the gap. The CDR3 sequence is CASSFAGGTEAFF. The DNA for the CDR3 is TGTGCCAGCAGTTTCGCGGGTGGCACTGAAGCTTTCTTT.

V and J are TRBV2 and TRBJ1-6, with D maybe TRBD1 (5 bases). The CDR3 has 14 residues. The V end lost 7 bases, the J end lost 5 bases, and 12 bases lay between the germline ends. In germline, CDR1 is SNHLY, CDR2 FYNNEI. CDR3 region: CASTRGGDNSPLHF. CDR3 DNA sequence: TGTGCCAGCACCCGGGGCGGGGATAATTCACCCCTCCACTTT.

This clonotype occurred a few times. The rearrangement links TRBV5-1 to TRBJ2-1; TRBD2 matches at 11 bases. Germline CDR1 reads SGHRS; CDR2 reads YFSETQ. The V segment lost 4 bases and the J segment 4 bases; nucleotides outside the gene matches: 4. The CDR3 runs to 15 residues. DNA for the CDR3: TGCGCCAGCAGCATAACTAGCGGGAGTTACAATGAGCAGTTCTTC. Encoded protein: CASSITSGSYNEQFF.

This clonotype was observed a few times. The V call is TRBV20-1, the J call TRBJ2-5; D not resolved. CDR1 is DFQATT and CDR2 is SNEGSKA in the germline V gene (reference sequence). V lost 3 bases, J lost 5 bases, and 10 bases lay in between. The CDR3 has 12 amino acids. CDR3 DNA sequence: TGCAGTGCTAGTGGCCTTCACGAGACCCAGTACTTC. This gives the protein CSASGLHETQYF.

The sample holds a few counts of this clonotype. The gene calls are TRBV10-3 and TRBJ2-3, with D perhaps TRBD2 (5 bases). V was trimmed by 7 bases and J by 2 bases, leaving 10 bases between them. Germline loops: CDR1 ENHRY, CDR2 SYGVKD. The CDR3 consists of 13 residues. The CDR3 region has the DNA TGTGCCATCACCGGGGTTCTCACAGATACGCAGTATTTT. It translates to CAITGVLTDTQYF.

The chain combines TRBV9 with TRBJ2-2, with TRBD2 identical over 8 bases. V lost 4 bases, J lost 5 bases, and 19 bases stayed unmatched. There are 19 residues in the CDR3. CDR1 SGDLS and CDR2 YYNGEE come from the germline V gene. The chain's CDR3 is CASSPTPYSGELGTGELFF. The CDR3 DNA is TGTGCCAGCAGCCCGACCCCCTATAGCGGGGAGTTAGGAACCGGGGAGCTGTTTTTT.

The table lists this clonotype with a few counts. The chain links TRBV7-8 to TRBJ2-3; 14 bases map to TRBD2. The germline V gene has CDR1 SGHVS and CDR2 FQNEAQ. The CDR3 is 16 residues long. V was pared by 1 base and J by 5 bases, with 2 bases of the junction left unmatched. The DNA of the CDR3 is TGTGCCAGCAGCTTAGGGACTAGCGGGGGGCAAGATACGCAGTATTTT. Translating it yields CASSLGTSGGQDTQYF.

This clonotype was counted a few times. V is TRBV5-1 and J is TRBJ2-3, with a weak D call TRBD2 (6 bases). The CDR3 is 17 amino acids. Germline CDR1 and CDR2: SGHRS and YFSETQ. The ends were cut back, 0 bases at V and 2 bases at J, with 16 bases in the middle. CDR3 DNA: TGCGCCAGCAGCTTGGTACCGGGGGTAGAATTCACAGATACGCAGTATTTT. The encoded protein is CASSLVPGVEFTDTQYF. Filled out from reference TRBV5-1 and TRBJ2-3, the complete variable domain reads KAGVTQTPRYLIKTRGQQVTLSCSPISGHRSVSWYQQTPGQGLQFLFEYFSETQRNKGNFPGRFSGRQFSNSRSEMNVSTLELGDSALYLCASSLVPGVEFTDTQYFGPGTRLTVL.

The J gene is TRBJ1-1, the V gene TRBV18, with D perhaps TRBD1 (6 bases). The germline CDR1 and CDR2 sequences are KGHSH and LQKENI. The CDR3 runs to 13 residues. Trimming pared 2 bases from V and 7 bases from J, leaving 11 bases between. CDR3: CASSPGEGVEAFF. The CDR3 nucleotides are TGTGCCAGCTCACCAGGGGAGGGGGTTGAAGCTTTCTTT. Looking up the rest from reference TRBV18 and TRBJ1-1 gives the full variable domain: NAGVMQNPRHLVRRRGQEARLRCSPMKGHSHVYWYRQLPEEGLKFMVYLQKENIIDESGMPKERFSAEFPKEGPSILRIQQVVRGDSAAYFCASSPGEGVEAFFGQGTRLTVV.

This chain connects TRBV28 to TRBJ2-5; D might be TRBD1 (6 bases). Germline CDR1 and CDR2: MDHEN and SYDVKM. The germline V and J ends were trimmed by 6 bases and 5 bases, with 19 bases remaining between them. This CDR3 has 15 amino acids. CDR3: CASSPPTGPTETQYF. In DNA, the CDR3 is TGTGCCAGCAGCCCCCCGACAGGACCCACGGAGACCCAGTACTTC.

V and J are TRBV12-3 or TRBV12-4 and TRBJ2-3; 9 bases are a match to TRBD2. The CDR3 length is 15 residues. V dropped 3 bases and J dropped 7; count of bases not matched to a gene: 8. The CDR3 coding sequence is TGTGCCAGCAGTTTCGGCGGGGGGGCCCGAAATACGCAGTATTTT. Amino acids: CASSFGGGARNTQYF.

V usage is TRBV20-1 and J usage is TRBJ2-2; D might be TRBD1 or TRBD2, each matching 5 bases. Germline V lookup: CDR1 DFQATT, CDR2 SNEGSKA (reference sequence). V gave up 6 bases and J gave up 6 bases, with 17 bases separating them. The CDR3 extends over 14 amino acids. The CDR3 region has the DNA TGCAGTGCACCACGACAGAGAGGGGCCGGGGAGCTGTTTTTT. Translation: CSAPRQRGAGELFF.

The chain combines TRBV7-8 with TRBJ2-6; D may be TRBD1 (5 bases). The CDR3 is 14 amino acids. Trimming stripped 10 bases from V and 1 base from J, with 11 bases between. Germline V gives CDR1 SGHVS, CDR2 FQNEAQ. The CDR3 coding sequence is TGTGCCACCAATAACAGGTCTGGGGCCAACGTCCTGACTTTC. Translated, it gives CATNNRSGANVLTF.

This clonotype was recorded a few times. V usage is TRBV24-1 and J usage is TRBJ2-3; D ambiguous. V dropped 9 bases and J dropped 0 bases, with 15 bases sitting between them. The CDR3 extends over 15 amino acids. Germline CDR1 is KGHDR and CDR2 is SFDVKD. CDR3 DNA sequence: TGTGCCACCGAGTTTTTGTGCATTAGCACAGATACGCAGTATTTT. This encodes CATEFLCISTDTQYF.

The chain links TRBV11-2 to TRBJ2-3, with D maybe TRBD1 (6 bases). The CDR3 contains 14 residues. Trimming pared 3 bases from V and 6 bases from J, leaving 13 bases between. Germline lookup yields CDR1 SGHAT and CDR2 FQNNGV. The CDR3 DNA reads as TGTGCCAGCAGCTTTTCCAGGGGTGCCGATACGCAGTATTTT. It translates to CASSFSRGADTQYF.

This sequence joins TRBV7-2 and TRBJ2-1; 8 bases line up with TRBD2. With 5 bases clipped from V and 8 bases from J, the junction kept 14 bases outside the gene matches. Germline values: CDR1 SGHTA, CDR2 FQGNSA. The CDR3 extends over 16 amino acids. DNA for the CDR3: TGTGCCAGCAGCCCTCCGGGACTAGGAAGGGTGGATGAGCAGTTCTTC. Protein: CASSPPGLGRVDEQFF. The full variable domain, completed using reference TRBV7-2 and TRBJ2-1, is GAGVSQSPSNKVTEKGKDVELRCDPISGHTALYWYRQSLGQGLEFLIYFQGNSAPDKSGLPSDRFSAERTGGSVSTLTIQRTQQEDSAVYLCASSPPGLGRVDEQFFGPGTRLTVL.

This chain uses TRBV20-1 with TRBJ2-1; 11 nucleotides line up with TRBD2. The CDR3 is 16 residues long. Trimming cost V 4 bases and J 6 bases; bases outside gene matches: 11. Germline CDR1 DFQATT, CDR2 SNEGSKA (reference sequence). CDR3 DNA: TGCAGTGCTACACTCAGAATAGCGGGAGGGCCCAATGAGCAGTTCTTC. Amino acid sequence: CSATLRIAGGPNEQFF.